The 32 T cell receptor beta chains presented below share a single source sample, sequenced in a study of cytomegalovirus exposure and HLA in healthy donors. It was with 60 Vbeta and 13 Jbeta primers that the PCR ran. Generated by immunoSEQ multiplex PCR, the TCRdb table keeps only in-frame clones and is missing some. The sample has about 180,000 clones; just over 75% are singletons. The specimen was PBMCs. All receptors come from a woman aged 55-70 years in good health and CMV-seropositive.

The CDR3 here is CASSEILGRGEGYTF. DNA for the CDR3: TGTGCCAGCAGTGAGATTCTAGGACGGGGGGAGGGCTACACCTTC. The chain carries TRBV6-1 and TRBJ1-2, with a possible D match to TRBD1 (5 bases). This CDR3 contains 15 residues. V was pared by 3 bases and J by 8 bases, with 19 bases between. The V gene's germline CDR1 is MNHNS and CDR2 SASEGT.

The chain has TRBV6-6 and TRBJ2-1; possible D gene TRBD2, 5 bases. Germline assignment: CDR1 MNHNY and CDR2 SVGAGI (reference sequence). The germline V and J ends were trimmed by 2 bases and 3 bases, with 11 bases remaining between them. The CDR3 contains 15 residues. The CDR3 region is CASSYEGRDYNEQFF. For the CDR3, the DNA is TGTGCCAGCAGTTACGAGGGTCGGGACTACAATGAGCAGTTCTTC.

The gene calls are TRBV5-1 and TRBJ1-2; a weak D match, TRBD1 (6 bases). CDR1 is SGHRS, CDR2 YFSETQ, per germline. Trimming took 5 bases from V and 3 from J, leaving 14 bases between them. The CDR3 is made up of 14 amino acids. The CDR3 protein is CASSWTVTHYGYTF. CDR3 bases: TGCGCCAGCAGTTGGACAGTCACCCACTATGGCTACACCTTC.

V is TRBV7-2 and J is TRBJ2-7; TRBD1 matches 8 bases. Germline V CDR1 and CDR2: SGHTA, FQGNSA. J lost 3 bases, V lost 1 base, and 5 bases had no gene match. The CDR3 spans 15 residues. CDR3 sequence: CASSLGLDRVYEQYF. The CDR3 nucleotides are TGTGCCAGCAGCTTAGGTCTGGACAGGGTCTACGAGCAGTACTTC.

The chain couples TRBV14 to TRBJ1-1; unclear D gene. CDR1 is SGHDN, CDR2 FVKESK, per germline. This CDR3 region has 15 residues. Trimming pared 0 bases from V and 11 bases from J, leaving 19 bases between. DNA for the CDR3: TGTGCCAGCAGCCAAGATCCTGGTCATTTAGCTCGGGCTTTCTTT. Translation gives CASSQDPGHLARAFF. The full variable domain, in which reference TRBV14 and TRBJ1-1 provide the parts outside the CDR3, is EAGVTQFPSHSVIEKGQTVTLRCDPISGHDNLYWYRRVMGKEIKFLLHFVKESKQDESGMPNNRFLAERTGGTYSTLKVQPAELEDSGVYFCASSQDPGHLARAFFGQGTRLTVV.

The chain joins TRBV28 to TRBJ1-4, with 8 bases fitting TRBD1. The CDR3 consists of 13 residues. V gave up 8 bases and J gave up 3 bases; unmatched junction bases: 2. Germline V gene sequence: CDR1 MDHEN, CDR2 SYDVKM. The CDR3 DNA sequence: TGTGCCAGCCAACAGGGGGCTAATGAAAAACTGTTTTTT. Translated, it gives CASQQGANEKLFF.

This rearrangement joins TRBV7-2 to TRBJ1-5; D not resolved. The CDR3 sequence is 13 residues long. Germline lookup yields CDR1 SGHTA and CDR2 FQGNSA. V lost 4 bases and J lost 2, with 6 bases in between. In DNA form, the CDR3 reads TGTGCCAGCAGCTCGGTAGGCAATCAGCCCCAGCATTTT. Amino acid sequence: CASSSVGNQPQHF.

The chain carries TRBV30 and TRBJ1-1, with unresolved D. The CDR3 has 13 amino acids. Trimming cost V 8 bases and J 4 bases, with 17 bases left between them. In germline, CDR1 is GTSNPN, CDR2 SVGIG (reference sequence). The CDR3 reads CARSEMRSTEAFF. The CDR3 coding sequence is TGTGCCCGGTCTGAAATGAGATCCACTGAAGCTTTCTTT.

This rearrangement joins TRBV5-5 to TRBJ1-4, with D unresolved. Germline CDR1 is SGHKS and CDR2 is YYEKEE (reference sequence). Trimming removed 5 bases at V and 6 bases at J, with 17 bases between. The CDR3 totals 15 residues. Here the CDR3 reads CASSFAMTFDEKLFF. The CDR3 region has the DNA TGTGCCAGCAGTTTTGCCATGACATTTGATGAAAAACTGTTTTTT.

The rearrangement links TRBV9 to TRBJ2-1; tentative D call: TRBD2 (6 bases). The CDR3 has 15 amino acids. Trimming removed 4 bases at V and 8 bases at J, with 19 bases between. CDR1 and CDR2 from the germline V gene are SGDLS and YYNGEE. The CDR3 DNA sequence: TGTGCCAGCAGCCCGGCGGGGTGGCGGGACGATGAGCAGTTCTTC. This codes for CASSPAGWRDDEQFF.

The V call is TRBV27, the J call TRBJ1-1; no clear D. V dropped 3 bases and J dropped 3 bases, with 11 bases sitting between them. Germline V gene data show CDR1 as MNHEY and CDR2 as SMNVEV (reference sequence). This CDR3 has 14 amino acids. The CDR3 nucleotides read TGTGCCAGCAGTTTCGGGTTAAGAGACACTGAAGCTTTCTTT. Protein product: CASSFGLRDTEAFF.

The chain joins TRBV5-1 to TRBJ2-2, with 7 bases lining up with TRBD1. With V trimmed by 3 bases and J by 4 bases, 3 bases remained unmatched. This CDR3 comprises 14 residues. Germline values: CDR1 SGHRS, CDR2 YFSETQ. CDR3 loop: CASSWDRSTGELFF. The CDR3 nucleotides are TGCGCCAGCAGCTGGGACAGAAGCACCGGGGAGCTGTTTTTT.

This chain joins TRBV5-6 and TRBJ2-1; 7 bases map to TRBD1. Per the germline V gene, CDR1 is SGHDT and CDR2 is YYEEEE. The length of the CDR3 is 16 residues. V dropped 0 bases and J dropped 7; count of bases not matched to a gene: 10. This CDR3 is CASSLGRQGVGNEQFF. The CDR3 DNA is TGTGCCAGCAGCTTGGGTCGGCAGGGGGTAGGTAATGAGCAGTTCTTC.

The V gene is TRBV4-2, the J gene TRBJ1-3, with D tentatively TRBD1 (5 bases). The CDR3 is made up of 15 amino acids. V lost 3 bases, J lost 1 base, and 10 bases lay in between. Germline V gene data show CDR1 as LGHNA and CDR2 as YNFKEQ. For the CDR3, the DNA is TGTGCCAGCAGCCAGGAGGGACTATCTGGAAACACCATATATTTT. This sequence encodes CASSQEGLSGNTIYF.

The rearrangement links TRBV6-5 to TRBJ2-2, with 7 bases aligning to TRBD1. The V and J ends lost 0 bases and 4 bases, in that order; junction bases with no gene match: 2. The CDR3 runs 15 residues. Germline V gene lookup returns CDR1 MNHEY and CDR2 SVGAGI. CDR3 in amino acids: CASSYSRDSTGELFF. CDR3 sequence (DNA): TGTGCCAGCAGTTACTCTCGGGACAGCACCGGGGAGCTGTTTTTT.

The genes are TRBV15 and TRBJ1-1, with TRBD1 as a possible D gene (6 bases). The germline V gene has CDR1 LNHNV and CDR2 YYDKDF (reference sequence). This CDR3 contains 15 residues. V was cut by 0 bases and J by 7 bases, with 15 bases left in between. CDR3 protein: CATSRDSGQGNEAFF. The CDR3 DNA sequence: TGTGCCACCAGCAGAGATTCTGGGCAGGGGAATGAAGCTTTCTTT. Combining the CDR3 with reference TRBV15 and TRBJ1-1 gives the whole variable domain DAMVIQNPRYQVTQFGKPVTLSCSQTLNHNVMYWYQQKSSQAPKLLFHYYDKDFNNEADTPDNFQSRRPNTSFCFLDIRSPGLGDTAMYLCATSRDSGQGNEAFFGQGTRLTVV.

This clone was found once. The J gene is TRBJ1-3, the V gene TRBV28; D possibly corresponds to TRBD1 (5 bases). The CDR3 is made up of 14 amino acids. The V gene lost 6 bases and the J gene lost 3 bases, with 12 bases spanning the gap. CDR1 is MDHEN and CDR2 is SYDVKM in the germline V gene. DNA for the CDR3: TGTGCCAGCAGCCACGGGGGGAGTGGAAACACCATATATTTT. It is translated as CASSHGGSGNTIYF.

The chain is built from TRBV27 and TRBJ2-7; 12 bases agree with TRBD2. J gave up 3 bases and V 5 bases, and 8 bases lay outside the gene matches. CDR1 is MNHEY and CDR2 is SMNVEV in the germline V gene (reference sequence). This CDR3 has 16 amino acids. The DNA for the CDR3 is TGTGCCAGCAGTGGGAGGACTAGCGGGATAATCTACGAGCAGTACTTC. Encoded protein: CASSGRTSGIIYEQYF.

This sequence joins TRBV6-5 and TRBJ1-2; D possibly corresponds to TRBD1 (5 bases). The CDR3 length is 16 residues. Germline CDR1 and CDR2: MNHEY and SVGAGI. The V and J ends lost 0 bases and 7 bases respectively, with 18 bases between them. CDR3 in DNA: TGTGCCAGCAGTTACTCGATACTGGGGGGAGGTATTGGCTACACCTTC. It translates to CASSYSILGGGIGYTF.

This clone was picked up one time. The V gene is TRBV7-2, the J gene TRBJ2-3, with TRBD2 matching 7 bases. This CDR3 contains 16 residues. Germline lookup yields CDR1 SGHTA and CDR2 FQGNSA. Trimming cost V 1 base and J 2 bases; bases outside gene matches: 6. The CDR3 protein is CASSLVSTSDTDTQYF. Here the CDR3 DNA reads TGTGCCAGCAGCTTAGTATCCACTAGCGACACAGATACGCAGTATTTT.

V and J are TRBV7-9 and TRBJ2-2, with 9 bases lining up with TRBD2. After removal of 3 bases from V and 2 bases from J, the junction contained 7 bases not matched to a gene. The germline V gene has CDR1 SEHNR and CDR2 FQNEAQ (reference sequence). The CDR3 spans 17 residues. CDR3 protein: CASSLGGLALNTGELFF. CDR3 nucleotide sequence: TGTGCCAGCAGCTTGGGGGGACTAGCCCTTAACACCGGGGAGCTGTTTTTT.

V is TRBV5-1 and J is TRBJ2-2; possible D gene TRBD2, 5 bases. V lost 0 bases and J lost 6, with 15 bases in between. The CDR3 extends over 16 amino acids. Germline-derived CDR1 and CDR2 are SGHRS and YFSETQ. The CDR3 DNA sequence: TGCGCCAGCAGCTTGGAGGCGCTAGCAAACGCCGGGGAGCTGTTTTTT. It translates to CASSLEALANAGELFF. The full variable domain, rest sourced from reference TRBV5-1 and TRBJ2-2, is KAGVTQTPRYLIKTRGQQVTLSCSPISGHRSVSWYQQTPGQGLQFLFEYFSETQRNKGNFPGRFSGRQFSNSRSEMNVSTLELGDSALYLCASSLEALANAGELFFGEGSRLTVL.

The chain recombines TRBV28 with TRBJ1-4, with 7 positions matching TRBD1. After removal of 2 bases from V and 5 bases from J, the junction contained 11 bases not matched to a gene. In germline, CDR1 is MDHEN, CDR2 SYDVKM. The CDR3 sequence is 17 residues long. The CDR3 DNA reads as TGTGCCAGCAGTTTACCCCGTCTTGGGGACAGAAATGAAAAACTGTTTTTT. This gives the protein CASSLPRLGDRNEKLFF.

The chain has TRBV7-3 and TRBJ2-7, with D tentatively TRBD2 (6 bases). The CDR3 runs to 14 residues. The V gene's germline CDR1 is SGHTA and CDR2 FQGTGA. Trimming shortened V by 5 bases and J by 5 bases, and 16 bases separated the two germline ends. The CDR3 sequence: CASSLATSSDEQYF. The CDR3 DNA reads TGTGCCAGCAGCCTCGCTACTAGCTCGGACGAGCAGTACTTC.

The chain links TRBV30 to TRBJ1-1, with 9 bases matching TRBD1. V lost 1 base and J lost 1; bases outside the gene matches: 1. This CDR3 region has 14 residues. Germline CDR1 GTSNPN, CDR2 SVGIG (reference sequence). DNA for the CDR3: TGTGCCTGGAGTGCGGACAGGGGGAACACTGAAGCTTTCTTT. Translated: CAWSADRGNTEAFF. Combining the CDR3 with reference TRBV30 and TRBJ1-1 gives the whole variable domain SQTIHQWPATLVQPVGSPLSLECTVEGTSNPNLYWYRQAAGRGLQLLFYSVGIGQISSEVPQNLSASRPQDRQFILSSKKLLLSDSGFYLCAWSADRGNTEAFFGQGTRLTVV.

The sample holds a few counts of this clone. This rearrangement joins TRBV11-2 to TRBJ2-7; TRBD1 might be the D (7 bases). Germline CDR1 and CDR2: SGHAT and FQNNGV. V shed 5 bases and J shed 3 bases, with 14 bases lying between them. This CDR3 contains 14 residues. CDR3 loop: CASSPRGDSYEQYF. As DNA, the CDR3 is TGTGCCAGCAGCCCCCGCGGGGACAGCTACGAGCAGTACTTC.

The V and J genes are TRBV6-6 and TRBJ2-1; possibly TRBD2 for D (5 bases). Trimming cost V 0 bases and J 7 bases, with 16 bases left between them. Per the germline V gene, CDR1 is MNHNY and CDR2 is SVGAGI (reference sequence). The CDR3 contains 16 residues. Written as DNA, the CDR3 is TGTGCCAGCAGTTACTCGGTTTTGGACTTTCGAAATGAGCAGTTCTTC. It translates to CASSYSVLDFRNEQFF.

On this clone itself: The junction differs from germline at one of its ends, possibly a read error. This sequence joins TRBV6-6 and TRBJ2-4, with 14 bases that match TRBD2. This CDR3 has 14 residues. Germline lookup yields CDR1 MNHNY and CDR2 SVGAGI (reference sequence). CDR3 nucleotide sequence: TGTGCCAGCAGCCCAACCCCCGGACTAGCGGGGGGAAACTTC. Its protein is CASSPTPGLAGGNF.

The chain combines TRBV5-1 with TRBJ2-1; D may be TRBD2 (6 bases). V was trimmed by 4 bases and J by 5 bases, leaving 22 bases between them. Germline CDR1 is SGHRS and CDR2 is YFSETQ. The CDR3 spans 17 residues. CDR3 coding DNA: TGCGCCAGCAGCCGCACCCCCGACGGGACTTCGAACAATGAGCAGTTCTTC. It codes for CASSRTPDGTSNNEQFF.

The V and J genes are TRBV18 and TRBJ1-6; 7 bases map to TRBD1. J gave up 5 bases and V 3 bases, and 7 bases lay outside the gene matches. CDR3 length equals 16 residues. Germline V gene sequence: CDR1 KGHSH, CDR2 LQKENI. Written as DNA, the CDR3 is TGTGCCAGCTCACCCGTTAGCAGGGGGGATAATTCACCCCTCCACTTT. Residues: CASSPVSRGDNSPLHF.

This CDR3 is CASSVTAGTANTGELFF. Written as DNA, the CDR3 is TGTGCCAGCAGCGTAACTGCCGGGACAGCTAACACCGGGGAGCTGTTTTTT. This rearrangement joins TRBV9 to TRBJ2-2, with 7 bases identical to TRBD1. Trimming at V came to 1 base and at J to 2 bases, leaving 8 bases not matched to a gene. Germline CDR1 reads SGDLS; CDR2 reads YYNGEE. The CDR3 is 17 amino acids. The variable domain in full, completed from reference TRBV9 and TRBJ2-2, reads DSGVTQTPKHLITATGQRVTLRCSPRSGDLSVYWYQQSLDQGLQFLIQYYNGEERAKGNILERFSAQQFPDLHSELNLSSLELGDSALYFCASSVTAGTANTGELFFGEGSRLTVL.

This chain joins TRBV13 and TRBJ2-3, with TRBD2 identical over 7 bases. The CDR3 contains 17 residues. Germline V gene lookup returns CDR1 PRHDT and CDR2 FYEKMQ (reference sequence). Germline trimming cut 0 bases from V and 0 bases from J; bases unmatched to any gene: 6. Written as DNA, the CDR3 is TGTGCCAGCAGCTTAGGCAGAGCGGGGATTAGCACAGATACGCAGTATTTT. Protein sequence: CASSLGRAGISTDTQYF.